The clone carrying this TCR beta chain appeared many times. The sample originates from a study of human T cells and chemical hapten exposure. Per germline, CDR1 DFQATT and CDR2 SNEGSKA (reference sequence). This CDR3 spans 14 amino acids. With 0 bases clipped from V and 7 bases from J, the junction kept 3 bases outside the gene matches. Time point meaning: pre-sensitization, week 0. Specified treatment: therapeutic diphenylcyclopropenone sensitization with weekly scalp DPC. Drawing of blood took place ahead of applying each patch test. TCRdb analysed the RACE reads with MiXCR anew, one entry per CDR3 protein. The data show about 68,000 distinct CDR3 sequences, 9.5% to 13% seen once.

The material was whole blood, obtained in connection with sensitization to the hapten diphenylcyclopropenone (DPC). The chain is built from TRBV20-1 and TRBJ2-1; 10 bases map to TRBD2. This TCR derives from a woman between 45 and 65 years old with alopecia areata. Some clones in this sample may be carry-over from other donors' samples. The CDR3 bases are TGCAGTGCTAGAGATCTAGCGGGAGCGAATGAGCAGTTCTTC. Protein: CSARDLAGANEQFF.